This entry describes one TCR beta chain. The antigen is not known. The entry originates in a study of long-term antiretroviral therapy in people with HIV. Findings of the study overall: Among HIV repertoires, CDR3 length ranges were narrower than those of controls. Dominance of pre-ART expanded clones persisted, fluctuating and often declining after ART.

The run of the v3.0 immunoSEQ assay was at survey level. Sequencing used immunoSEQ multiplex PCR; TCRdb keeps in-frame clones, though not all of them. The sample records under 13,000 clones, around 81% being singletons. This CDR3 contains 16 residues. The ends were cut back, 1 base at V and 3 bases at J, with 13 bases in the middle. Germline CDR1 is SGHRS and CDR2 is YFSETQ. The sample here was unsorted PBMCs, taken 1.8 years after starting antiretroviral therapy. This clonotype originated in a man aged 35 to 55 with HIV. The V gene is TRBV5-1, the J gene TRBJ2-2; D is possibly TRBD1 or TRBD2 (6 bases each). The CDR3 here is CASSLSQGGDTGELFF. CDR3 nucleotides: TGCGCCAGCAGCTTGTCACAGGGAGGCGACACCGGGGAGCTGTTTTTT.